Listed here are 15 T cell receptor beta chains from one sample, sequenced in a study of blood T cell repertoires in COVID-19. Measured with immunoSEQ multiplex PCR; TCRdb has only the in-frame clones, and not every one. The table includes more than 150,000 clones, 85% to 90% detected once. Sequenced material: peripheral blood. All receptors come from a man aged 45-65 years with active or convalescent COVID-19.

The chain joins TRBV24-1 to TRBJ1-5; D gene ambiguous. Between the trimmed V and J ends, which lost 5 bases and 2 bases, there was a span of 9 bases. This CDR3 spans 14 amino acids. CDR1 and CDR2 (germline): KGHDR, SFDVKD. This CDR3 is CATSVGEGNQPQHF. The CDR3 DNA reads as TGTGCCACCAGTGTCGGAGAGGGCAATCAGCCCCAGCATTTT.

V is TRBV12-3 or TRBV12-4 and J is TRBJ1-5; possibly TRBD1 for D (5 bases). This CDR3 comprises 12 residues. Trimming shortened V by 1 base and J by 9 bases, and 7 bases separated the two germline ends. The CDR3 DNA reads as TGTGCCAGCAGTTTAGGAAGGGGGCCCCAGCATTTT. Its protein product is CASSLGRGPQHF.

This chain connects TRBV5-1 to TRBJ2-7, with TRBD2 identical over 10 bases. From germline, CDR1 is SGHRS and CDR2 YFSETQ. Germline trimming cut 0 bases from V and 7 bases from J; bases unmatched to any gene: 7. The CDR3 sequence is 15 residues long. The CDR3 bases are TGCGCCAGCAGCTTGGGAGCGGGAGGGCCCTGGGAGCAGTACTTC. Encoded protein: CASSLGAGGPWEQYF.

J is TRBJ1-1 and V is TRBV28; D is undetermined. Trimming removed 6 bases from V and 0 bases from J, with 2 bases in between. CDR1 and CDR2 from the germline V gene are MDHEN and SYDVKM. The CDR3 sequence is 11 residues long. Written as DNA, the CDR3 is TGTGCCAGCAGCGTGAACACTGAAGCTTTCTTT. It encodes CASSVNTEAFF. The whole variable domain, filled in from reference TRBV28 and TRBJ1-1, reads DVKVTQSSRYLVKRTGEKVFLECVQDMDHENMFWYRQDPGLGLRLIYFSYDVKMKEKGDIPEGYSVSREKKERFSLILESASTNQTSMYLCASSVNTEAFFGQGTRLTVV.

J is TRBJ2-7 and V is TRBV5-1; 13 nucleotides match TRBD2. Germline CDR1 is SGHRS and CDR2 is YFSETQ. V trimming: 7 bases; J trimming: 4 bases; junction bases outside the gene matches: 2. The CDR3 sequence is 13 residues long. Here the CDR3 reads CASRTSGSYEQYF. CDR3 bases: TGCGCCAGCCGGACTAGCGGGAGTTACGAGCAGTACTTC.

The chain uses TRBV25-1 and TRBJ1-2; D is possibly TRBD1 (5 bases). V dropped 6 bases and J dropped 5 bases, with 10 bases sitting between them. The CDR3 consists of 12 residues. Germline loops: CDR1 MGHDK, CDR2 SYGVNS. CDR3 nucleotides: TGTGCCAGCAGAGGGGAGGTGTATGGCTACACCTTC. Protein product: CASRGEVYGYTF.

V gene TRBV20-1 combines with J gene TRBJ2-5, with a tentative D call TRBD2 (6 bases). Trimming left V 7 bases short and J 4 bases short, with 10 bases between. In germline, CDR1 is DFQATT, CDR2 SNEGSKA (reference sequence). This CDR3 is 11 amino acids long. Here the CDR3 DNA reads TGCAGTGTGGAGGGAGGAGAGACCCAGTACTTC. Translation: CSVEGGETQYF.

The CDR3 loop reads CSANRYNEQFF. The CDR3 coding sequence is TGCAGTGCCAACAGGTACAATGAGCAGTTCTTC. The chain is built from TRBV20-1 and TRBJ2-1; possibly TRBD1 for D (5 bases). Trimming took off 6 bases at V and 4 bases at J, with 7 bases between the two ends. The CDR3 runs to 11 residues. Per germline, CDR1 DFQATT and CDR2 SNEGSKA (reference sequence).

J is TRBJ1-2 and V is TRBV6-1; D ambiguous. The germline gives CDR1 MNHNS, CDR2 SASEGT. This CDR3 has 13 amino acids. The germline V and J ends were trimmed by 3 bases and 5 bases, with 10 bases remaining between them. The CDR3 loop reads CASSDGPGYGYTF. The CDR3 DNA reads TGTGCCAGCAGTGACGGTCCGGGTTATGGCTACACCTTC.

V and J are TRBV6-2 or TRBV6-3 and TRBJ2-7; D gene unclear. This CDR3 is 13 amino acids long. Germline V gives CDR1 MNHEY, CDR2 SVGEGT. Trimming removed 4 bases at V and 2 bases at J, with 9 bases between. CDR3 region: CASSLTETYEQYF. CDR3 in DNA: TGTGCCAGCAGTTTAACAGAGACCTACGAGCAGTACTTC.

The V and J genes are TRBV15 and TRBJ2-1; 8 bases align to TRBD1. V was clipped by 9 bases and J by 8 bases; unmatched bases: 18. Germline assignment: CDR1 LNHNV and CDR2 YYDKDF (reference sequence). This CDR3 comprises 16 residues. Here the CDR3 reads CATRLSWTGSPHEQFF. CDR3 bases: TGTGCCACAAGGCTCTCCTGGACAGGGTCCCCCCATGAGCAGTTCTTC.

Here the CDR3 reads CASTNPWQGIGYTF. CDR3 sequence (DNA): TGTGCCAGCACCAACCCCTGGCAGGGGATTGGCTACACCTTC. J is TRBJ1-2 and V is TRBV28, with D perhaps matching TRBD1 (6 bases). Trimming cost V 7 bases and J 7 bases, with 19 bases left between them. In germline, CDR1 is MDHEN, CDR2 SYDVKM. The CDR3 extends over 14 amino acids.

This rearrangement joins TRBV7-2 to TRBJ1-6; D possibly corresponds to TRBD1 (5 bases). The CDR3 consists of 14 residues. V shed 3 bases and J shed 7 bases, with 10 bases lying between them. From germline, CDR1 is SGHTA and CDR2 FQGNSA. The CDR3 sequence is CASSFRGGNSPLHF. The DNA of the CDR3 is TGTGCCAGCAGCTTTAGGGGTGGGAATTCACCCCTCCACTTT.

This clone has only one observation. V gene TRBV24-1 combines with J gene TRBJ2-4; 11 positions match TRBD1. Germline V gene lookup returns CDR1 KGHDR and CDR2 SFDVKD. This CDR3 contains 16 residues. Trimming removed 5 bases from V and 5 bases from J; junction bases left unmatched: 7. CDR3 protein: CATSAGGQGAQNIQYF. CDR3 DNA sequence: TGTGCCACCAGTGCCGGAGGACAGGGGGCCCAAAACATTCAGTACTTC.

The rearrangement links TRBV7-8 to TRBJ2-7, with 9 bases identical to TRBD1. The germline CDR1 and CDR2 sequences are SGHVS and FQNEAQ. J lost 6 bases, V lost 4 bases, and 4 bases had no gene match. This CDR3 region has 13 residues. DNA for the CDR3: TGTGCCAGCAGCTCAGACAGGGGGTCCGAGCAGTACTTC. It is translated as CASSSDRGSEQYF.